Shown below are 11 T cell receptor beta chains from a single sample sequenced in a study of OX40 agonist ivuxolimab in advanced cancers. Here immunoSEQ multiplex PCR was the method, and the copy in TCRdb shows in-frame clones only, minus some. The sample records 100,000 or so clones, roughly 87% being singletons. The input for sequencing was CD4+ or CD8+ T cells sorted from blood, taken in a trial of the OX40 agonist ivuxolimab. These TCRs come from an adult with an advanced solid tumor such as melanoma, head and neck, liver or kidney cancer.

The rearrangement links TRBV6-5 to TRBJ2-4, with TRBD1 matching 9 bases. This CDR3 spans 13 amino acids. Germline CDR1 reads MNHEY; CDR2 reads SVGAGI. With V trimmed by 6 bases and J by 7 bases, 4 bases remained unmatched. Here the CDR3 reads CASRLGTGNIQYF. CDR3 DNA sequence: TGTGCCAGCAGACTTGGGACAGGGAACATTCAGTACTTC.

J is TRBJ2-7 and V is TRBV10-3; tentatively, D is TRBD1 (5 bases). This CDR3 has 17 residues. V gave up 4 bases and J gave up 6 bases, with 25 bases separating them. The germline gives CDR1 ENHRY, CDR2 SYGVKD. The CDR3 is CAISGPRQRNVQGEQYF. CDR3 nucleotide sequence: TGTGCCATCAGTGGACCGAGACAGAGAAATGTTCAAGGCGAGCAGTACTTC.

In this sample, this clone turned up once. V usage is TRBV4-1 and J usage is TRBJ1-2, with 10 nucleotides matching TRBD1. CDR3 length equals 15 residues. In germline, CDR1 is MGHRA, CDR2 YSYEKL. The V gene end was trimmed by 3 bases and the J gene end by 6 bases; junction bases not matched to a gene: 7. CDR3 nucleotides: TGCGCCAGCAGCCAGCCCGGGACAGGGGCAAATGGCTACACCTTC. Its translation is CASSQPGTGANGYTF.

The genes are TRBV7-7 and TRBJ2-7; 12 bases line up with TRBD1. The CDR3 has 16 residues. Germline CDR1 is SSHAT and CDR2 is FNYEAQ (reference sequence). Unmatched junction bases numbered 8, after V lost 2 bases and J lost 6 bases. Here the CDR3 DNA reads TGTGCCAGCAGCTTAAGGGACAGGGGGCGCGATTTCGAGCAGTACTTC. Translated: CASSLRDRGRDFEQYF. Full variable domain (remainder filled in from reference TRBV7-7 and TRBJ2-7): GAGVSQSPRYKVTKRGQDVTLRCDPISSHATLYWYQQALGQGPEFLTYFNYEAQPDKSGLPSDRFSAERPEGSISTLTIQRTEQRDSAMYRCASSLRDRGRDFEQYFGPGTRLTVT.

The V and J genes are TRBV9 and TRBJ1-1, with D hard to call. Trimming removed 3 bases at V and 0 bases at J, with 6 bases between. Per the germline V gene, CDR1 is SGDLS and CDR2 is YYNGEE. The CDR3 totals 13 residues. CDR3 region: CASSAQMNTEAFF. CDR3 DNA: TGTGCCAGCAGCGCCCAAATGAACACTGAAGCTTTCTTT.

The CDR3 DNA is TGTGCCAGTTGCAGCAGGGTTGGGACTGAAGCTTTCTTT. Protein: CASCSRVGTEAFF. J is TRBJ1-1 and V is TRBV19, with D perhaps TRBD1 (5 bases). This CDR3 has 13 amino acids. CDR1 is LNHDA, CDR2 SQIVND, per germline (reference sequence). Trimming shortened V by 8 bases and J by 5 bases, and 15 bases separated the two germline ends.

This clone was seen a single time. This chain uses TRBV10-3 with TRBJ2-2; D gene unclear. Germline V gene sequence: CDR1 ENHRY, CDR2 SYGVKD. The length of the CDR3 is 12 residues. Trimming removed 6 bases at V and 1 base at J, with 3 bases between. This CDR3 is CAIRRNTGELFF. DNA for the CDR3: TGTGCCATCAGAAGGAACACCGGGGAGCTGTTTTTT.

The chain is built from TRBV27 and TRBJ2-7; D is unclear. The germline V gene encodes CDR1 MNHEY and CDR2 SMNVEV (reference sequence). The CDR3 has 13 residues. Trimming removed 8 bases at V and 4 bases at J, with 15 bases between. DNA for the CDR3: TGTGCCAGCGGCAGACACGGAGAGTACGAGCAGTACTTC. Its protein product is CASGRHGEYEQYF.

The V gene is TRBV9, the J gene TRBJ1-6, with D perhaps matching TRBD1 (6 bases). This CDR3 has 16 amino acids. V was clipped by 1 base and J by 7 bases, with 15 bases between them. Per the germline V gene, CDR1 is SGDLS and CDR2 is YYNGEE. The CDR3 DNA reads as TGTGCCAGCAGCGTAACAGGACAGTGGCCGAATTCACCCCTCCACTTT. It specifies CASSVTGQWPNSPLHF.

The chain uses TRBV10-3 and TRBJ1-6, with 9 bases identical to TRBD1. With 4 bases clipped from V and 10 bases from J, the junction kept 8 bases outside the gene matches. The CDR3 has 15 amino acids. CDR1 is ENHRY, CDR2 SYGVKD, per germline. CDR3 sequence reads: CAISGGGQGWSPLHF. The CDR3 nucleotides read TGTGCCATCAGTGGGGGGGGACAGGGTTGGTCACCCCTCCACTTT.

This clone has just one count. J is TRBJ2-5 and V is TRBV2; no firm D call. The germline V gene encodes CDR1 SNHLY and CDR2 FYNNEI. Trimming took 4 bases from V and 3 from J, leaving 9 bases between them. The CDR3 runs to 13 residues. DNA of the CDR3: TGTGCCAGCAGTGGGGGTCGCAAAGAGACCCAGTACTTC. Translated, it gives CASSGGRKETQYF.